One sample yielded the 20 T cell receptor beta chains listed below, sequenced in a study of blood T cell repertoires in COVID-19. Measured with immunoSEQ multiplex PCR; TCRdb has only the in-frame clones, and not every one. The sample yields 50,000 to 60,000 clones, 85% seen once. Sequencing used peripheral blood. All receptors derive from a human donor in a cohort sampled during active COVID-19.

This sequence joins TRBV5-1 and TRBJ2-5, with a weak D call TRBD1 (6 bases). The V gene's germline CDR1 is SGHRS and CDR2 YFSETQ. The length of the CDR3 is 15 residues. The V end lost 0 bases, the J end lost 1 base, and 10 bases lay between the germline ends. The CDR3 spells CASSLADSLQETQYF. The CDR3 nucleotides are TGCGCCAGCAGCTTGGCGGACAGCCTCCAAGAGACCCAGTACTTC.

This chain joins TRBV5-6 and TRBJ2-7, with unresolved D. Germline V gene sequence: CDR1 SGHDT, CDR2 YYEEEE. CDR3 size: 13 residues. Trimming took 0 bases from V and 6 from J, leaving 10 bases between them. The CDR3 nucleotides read TGTGCCAGCAGCTTGGCCCTACGCGCCGAGCAGTACTTC. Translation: CASSLALRAEQYF.

CDR3 bases: TGTGCCAGTAGTCCACTGGACATACAGCCCCAGCATTTT. Its protein product is CASSPLDIQPQHF. The rearrangement joins TRBV19 to TRBJ1-5; perhaps TRBD1 as D (5 bases). The germline gives CDR1 LNHDA, CDR2 SQIVND (reference sequence). V was trimmed by 5 bases and J by 7 bases, leaving 12 bases between them. This CDR3 has 13 amino acids.

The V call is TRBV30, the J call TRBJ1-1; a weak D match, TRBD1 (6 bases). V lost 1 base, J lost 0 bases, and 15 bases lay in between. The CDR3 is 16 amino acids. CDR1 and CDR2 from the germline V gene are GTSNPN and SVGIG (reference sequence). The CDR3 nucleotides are TGTGCCTGGAGTGGGTTCCTACAGGGCCTGAACACTGAAGCTTTCTTT. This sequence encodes CAWSGFLQGLNTEAFF.

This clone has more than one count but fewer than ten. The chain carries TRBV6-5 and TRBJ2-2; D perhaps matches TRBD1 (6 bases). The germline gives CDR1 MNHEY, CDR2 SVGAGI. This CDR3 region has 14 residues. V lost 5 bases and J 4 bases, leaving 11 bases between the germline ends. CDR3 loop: CASSPTGFTGELFF. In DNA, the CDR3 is TGTGCCAGCAGTCCTACAGGGTTCACCGGGGAGCTGTTTTTT.

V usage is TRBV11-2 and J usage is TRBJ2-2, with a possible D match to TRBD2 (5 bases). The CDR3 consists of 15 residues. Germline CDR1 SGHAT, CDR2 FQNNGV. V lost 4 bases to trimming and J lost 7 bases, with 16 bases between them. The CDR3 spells CASSSPRGSGGELFF. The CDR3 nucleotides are TGTGCCAGCAGCTCCCCTCGAGGGAGCGGCGGGGAGCTGTTTTTT.

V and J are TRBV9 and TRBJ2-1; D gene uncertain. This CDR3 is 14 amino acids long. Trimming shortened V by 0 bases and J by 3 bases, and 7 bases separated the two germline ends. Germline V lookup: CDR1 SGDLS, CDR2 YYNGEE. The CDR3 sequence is CASSVGQNYNEQFF. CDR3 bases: TGTGCCAGCAGCGTAGGGCAGAACTACAATGAGCAGTTCTTC. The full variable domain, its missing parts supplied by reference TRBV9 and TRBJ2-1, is DSGVTQTPKHLITATGQRVTLRCSPRSGDLSVYWYQQSLDQGLQFLIQYYNGEERAKGNILERFSAQQFPDLHSELNLSSLELGDSALYFCASSVGQNYNEQFFGPGTRLTVL.

Here the CDR3 reads CASSARGPRVDTQYF. CDR3 coding DNA: TGTGCCAGCAGCGCCCGAGGGCCACGGGTTGATACGCAGTATTTT. The chain links TRBV13 to TRBJ2-3; possibly TRBD2 for D (5 bases). CDR1 is PRHDT, CDR2 FYEKMQ, per germline (reference sequence). V was trimmed by 5 bases and J by 6 bases, leaving 18 bases between them. The CDR3 totals 15 residues.

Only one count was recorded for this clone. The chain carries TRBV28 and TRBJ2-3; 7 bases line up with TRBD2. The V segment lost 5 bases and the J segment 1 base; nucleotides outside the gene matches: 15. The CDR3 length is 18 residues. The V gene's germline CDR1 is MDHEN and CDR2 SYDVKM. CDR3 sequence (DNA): TGTGCCAGCAGTCCCCGGGCGGGAGCGGGGTGGGGCACAGATACGCAGTATTTT. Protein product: CASSPRAGAGWGTDTQYF.

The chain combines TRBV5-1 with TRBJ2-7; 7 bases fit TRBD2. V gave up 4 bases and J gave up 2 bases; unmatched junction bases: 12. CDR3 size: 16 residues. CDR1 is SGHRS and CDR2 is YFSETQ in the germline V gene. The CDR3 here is CASSQVSGAWTYEQYF. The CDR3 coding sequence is TGCGCCAGCAGCCAAGTGAGCGGGGCATGGACCTACGAGCAGTACTTC.

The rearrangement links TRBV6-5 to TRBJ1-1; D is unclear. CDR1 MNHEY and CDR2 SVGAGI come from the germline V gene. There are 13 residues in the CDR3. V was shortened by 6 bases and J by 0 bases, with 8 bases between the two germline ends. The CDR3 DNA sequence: TGTGCCAGCAGCCTTACTATGAACACTGAAGCTTTCTTT. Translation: CASSLTMNTEAFF.

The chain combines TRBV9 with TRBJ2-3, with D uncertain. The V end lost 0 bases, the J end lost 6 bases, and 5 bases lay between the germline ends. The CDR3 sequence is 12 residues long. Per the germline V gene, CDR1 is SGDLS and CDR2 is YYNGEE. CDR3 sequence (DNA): TGTGCCAGCAGCGTAGTCGAGGATACGCAGTATTTT. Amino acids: CASSVVEDTQYF.

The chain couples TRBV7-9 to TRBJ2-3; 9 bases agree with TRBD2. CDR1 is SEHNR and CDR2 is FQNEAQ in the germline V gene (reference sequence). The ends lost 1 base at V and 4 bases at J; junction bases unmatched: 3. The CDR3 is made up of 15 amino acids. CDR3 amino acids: CASSLGGGAADTQYF. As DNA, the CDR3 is TGTGCCAGCAGCTTAGGCGGGGGGGCCGCAGATACGCAGTATTTT.

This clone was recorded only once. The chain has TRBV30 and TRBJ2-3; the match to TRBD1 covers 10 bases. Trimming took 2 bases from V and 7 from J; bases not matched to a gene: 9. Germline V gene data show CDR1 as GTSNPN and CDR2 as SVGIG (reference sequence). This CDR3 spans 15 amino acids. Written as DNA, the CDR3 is TGTGCCTGGAGTTCCAAGGGACAGGGGATTAATACGCAGTATTTT. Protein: CAWSSKGQGINTQYF.

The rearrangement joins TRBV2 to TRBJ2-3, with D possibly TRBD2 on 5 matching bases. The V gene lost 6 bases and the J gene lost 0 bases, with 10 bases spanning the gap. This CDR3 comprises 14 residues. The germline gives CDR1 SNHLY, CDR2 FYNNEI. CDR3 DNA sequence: TGTGCCAGCAGCGTACTAGAAAGCACAGATACGCAGTATTTT. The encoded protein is CASSVLESTDTQYF.

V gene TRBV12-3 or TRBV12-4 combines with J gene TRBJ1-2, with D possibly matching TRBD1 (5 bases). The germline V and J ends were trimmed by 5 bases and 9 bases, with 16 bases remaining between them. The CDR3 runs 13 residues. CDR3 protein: CASSLQGPGSYTF. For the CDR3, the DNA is TGTGCCAGCAGTCTCCAGGGTCCGGGCAGCTACACCTTC.

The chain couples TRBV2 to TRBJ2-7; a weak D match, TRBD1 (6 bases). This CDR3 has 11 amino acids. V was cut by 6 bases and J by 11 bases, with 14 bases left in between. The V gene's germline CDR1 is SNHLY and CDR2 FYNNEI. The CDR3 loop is CASRLQGFEYF. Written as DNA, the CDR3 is TGTGCCAGCAGACTACAGGGTTTTGAGTACTTC.

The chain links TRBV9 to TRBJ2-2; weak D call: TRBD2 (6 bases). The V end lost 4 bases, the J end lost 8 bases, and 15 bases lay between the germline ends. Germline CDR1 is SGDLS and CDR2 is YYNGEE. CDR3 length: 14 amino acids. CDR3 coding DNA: TGTGCCAGCAGCCCTCGGACTAATAGGGGGGAGCTGTTTTTT. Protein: CASSPRTNRGELFF. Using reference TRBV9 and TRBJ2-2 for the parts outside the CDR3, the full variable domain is DSGVTQTPKHLITATGQRVTLRCSPRSGDLSVYWYQQSLDQGLQFLIQYYNGEERAKGNILERFSAQQFPDLHSELNLSSLELGDSALYFCASSPRTNRGELFFGEGSRLTVL.

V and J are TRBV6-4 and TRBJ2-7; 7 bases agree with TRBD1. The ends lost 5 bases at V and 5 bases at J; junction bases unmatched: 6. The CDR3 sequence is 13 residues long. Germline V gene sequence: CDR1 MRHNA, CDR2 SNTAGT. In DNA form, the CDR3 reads TGTGCCAGCAGTTCGACAGGGAAGGACGAGCAGTACTTC. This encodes CASSSTGKDEQYF.

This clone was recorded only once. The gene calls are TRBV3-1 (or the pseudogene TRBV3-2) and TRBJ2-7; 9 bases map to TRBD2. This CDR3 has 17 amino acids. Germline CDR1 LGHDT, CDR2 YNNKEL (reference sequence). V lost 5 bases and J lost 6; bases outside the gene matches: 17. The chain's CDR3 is CASSFLLAGSGRIEQYF. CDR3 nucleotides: TGTGCCAGCAGCTTCCTCCTAGCGGGGAGTGGGAGGATCGAGCAGTACTTC.